The rows below give T cell receptor beta chains drawn from one sample of a study of shared clonotypes between healthy human individuals. The data were produced by immunoSEQ multiplex PCR, yet TCRdb's version contains in-frame clones alone and is incomplete. The sample lists some 700,000 clones; about 90% were seen once. Input material: memory CD8+ T cells from PBMCs. These receptors all come from a man between 18 and 29 years old in good health. Some clones in this sample may be carry-over from other donors' samples. Both conserved end residues are part of each CDR3. Each record gives: J gene, clone size, V gene, D gene, CDR3 DNA, CDR3 protein. D genes are given only for firm matches. Rows give clone size only sometimes, using once, few, many, or a class for an expanded clone.

j_call: TRBJ2-2; clone_size: -; v_call: TRBV2; d_call: TRBD2; cdr3_nt: TGTGCCAGCAGTGGGCTAGCGGGAGATTCCGGGGAGCTGTTTTTT; cdr3_aa: CASSGLAGDSGELFF
j_call: TRBJ2-3; clone_size: -; v_call: TRBV6-6; d_call: -; cdr3_nt: TGTGCCAGCCTCGGAGACGGGAGTTTCAGCACAGATACGCAGTATTTT; cdr3_aa: CASLGDGSFSTDTQYF
j_call: TRBJ2-3; clone_size: -; v_call: TRBV5-5; d_call: -; cdr3_nt: TGTGCCAGCAGTGTTACAGATACGCAGTATTTT; cdr3_aa: CASSVTDTQYF
j_call: TRBJ1-5; clone_size: -; v_call: TRBV5-6; d_call: -; cdr3_nt: TGTGCCAGCAGCTTGGGGGGGGATCAGCCCCAGCATTTT; cdr3_aa: CASSLGGDQPQHF
j_call: TRBJ2-7; clone_size: -; v_call: TRBV7-8; d_call: TRBD2; cdr3_nt: TGTGCCAGCAGCCCCGAAGGGCGGGGGAGCTCCTACGAGCAGTACTTC; cdr3_aa: CASSPEGRGSSYEQYF
j_call: TRBJ1-1; clone_size: once; v_call: TRBV15; d_call: TRBD1; cdr3_nt: TGTGCCACCAGCTCCCCCGGGACAGGGTACACTGAAGCTTTCTTT; cdr3_aa: CATSSPGTGYTEAFF
j_call: TRBJ1-4; clone_size: -; v_call: TRBV6-6; d_call: -; cdr3_nt: TGTGCCAGCAGTTCTTCCCAGGAACCTAATGAAAAACTGTTTTTT; cdr3_aa: CASSSSQEPNEKLFF
j_call: TRBJ1-1; clone_size: -; v_call: TRBV2; d_call: -; cdr3_nt: TGTGCCAGCAGTGAAGCTCGAACAGGAGCTCTTCGGGCTTTCTTT; cdr3_aa: CASSEARTGALRAFF
j_call: TRBJ2-1; clone_size: once; v_call: TRBV6-5; d_call: -; cdr3_nt: TGTGGTAAGCGGGCCGGGGGAAATGAGCAGTTCTTC; cdr3_aa: CGKRAGGNEQFF
j_call: TRBJ1-2; clone_size: -; v_call: TRBV4-2; d_call: TRBD1; cdr3_nt: TGTGCCAGCCGTCCCACAGGGGACCTCTATGGCTACACCTTC; cdr3_aa: CASRPTGDLYGYTF
j_call: TRBJ1-2; clone_size: -; v_call: TRBV7-9; d_call: TRBD1; cdr3_nt: TGTGCCAGCAGCTTAAGTGGGACAGACTTTGGCTACACCTTC; cdr3_aa: CASSLSGTDFGYTF
j_call: TRBJ1-1; clone_size: -; v_call: TRBV7-2; d_call: -; cdr3_nt: TGTGCCAGCAGCCCCTCGAGGGGAATGAACACTGAAGCTTTCTTT; cdr3_aa: CASSPSRGMNTEAFF
j_call: TRBJ1-3; clone_size: -; v_call: TRBV29-1; d_call: -; cdr3_nt: TGCAGCGTTGAAGATTATACCCCAGGGACTGGAAACACCATATATTTT; cdr3_aa: CSVEDYTPGTGNTIYF
j_call: TRBJ2-7; clone_size: -; v_call: TRBV14; d_call: -; cdr3_nt: TGTGCCAGCAGCCAAGGGTGGGACACCGTCTACGAGCAGTACTTC; cdr3_aa: CASSQGWDTVYEQYF
j_call: TRBJ2-2; clone_size: -; v_call: TRBV7-9; d_call: TRBD2; cdr3_nt: TGTGCCAGCGGATGGGGACTAGGGCCCGGGGAGCTGTTTTTT; cdr3_aa: CASGWGLGPGELFF
j_call: TRBJ2-7; clone_size: -; v_call: TRBV5-1; d_call: TRBD1; cdr3_nt: TGCGCCAGCAGCGGCGGGACAGGGGGCGGGTACGAGCAGTACTTC; cdr3_aa: CASSGGTGGGYEQYF
j_call: TRBJ1-1; clone_size: once; v_call: TRBV7-6; d_call: -; cdr3_nt: TGTGCCAGCAGCGCTATAGACAAGACTGAAGCTTTCTTT; cdr3_aa: CASSAIDKTEAFF
j_call: TRBJ1-1; clone_size: -; v_call: TRBV6-5; d_call: TRBD1; cdr3_nt: TGTGCCAGCAGCTTAGACAGGGGGCAGAACACTGAAGCTTTCTTT; cdr3_aa: CASSLDRGQNTEAFF
j_call: TRBJ1-2; clone_size: -; v_call: TRBV7-9; d_call: -; cdr3_nt: TGTGCCAGCAGCTTAGCGCTGTTGGGCCCGTTAATCTACACCTTC; cdr3_aa: CASSLALLGPLIYTF
j_call: TRBJ2-1; clone_size: -; v_call: TRBV29-1; d_call: TRBD2; cdr3_nt: TGCAGCGTTGACCAGGGACTAGCAAGTCTCAGTGAGCAGTTCTTC; cdr3_aa: CSVDQGLASLSEQFF
j_call: TRBJ2-1; clone_size: -; v_call: TRBV5-4; d_call: TRBD2; cdr3_nt: TGTGCCAGCAGCCTTAGCGGGGAGGGGTCCTACAATGAGCAGTTCTTC; cdr3_aa: CASSLSGEGSYNEQFF
j_call: TRBJ2-7; clone_size: -; v_call: TRBV28; d_call: TRBD1; cdr3_nt: TGTGCCAGCAGGATGACAGGGGTAGGGTTCGAGCAGTACTTC; cdr3_aa: CASRMTGVGFEQYF
j_call: TRBJ2-7; clone_size: -; v_call: TRBV27; d_call: -; cdr3_nt: TGTGCCAGCAGCCCTACTAGTTTCAGCGAGCAGTACTTC; cdr3_aa: CASSPTSFSEQYF
j_call: TRBJ1-1; clone_size: -; v_call: TRBV9; d_call: -; cdr3_nt: TGTGCCAGCAGCGTCGGCCCGCACACTGAAGCTTTCTTT; cdr3_aa: CASSVGPHTEAFF
j_call: TRBJ1-3; clone_size: -; v_call: TRBV7-9; d_call: -; cdr3_nt: TGTGCCAGCAGTCACGACATCTACCAAGCAGGAAACACCATATATTTT; cdr3_aa: CASSHDIYQAGNTIYF
j_call: TRBJ1-5; clone_size: -; v_call: TRBV27; d_call: -; cdr3_nt: TGTGCCAGCAGTTTAAGGGGAGTCAATCAGCCCCAGCATTTT; cdr3_aa: CASSLRGVNQPQHF
j_call: TRBJ2-7; clone_size: -; v_call: TRBV6-5; d_call: TRBD2; cdr3_nt: TGTGCCAGCAGTTTGGGACTAGGGGTCTACGAGCAGTACTTC; cdr3_aa: CASSLGLGVYEQYF
j_call: TRBJ2-2; clone_size: -; v_call: TRBV28; d_call: -; cdr3_nt: TGTGCCAGCAGTTCCGCCGCGGAGGGACAGAGTAGGGCGAACACCGGGGAGCTGTTTTTT; cdr3_aa: CASSSAAEGQSRANTGELFF
j_call: TRBJ2-5; clone_size: once; v_call: TRBV7-9; d_call: -; cdr3_nt: TGTGCCAGCAGCGTTAGGCGGGGAGCCCAAGAGACCCAGTACTTC; cdr3_aa: CASSVRRGAQETQYF
j_call: TRBJ1-1; clone_size: -; v_call: TRBV5-4; d_call: -; cdr3_nt: TGTGCCAGTAAAGGTGCAGGGGCAAACACTGAAGCTTTCTTT; cdr3_aa: CASKGAGANTEAFF
j_call: TRBJ1-2; clone_size: -; v_call: TRBV21-1; d_call: -; cdr3_nt: TGTGCCAGCAGCAAAGAGACCGGGGAAGGGGGCTACACCTTC; cdr3_aa: CASSKETGEGGYTF
j_call: TRBJ1-2; clone_size: -; v_call: TRBV11-2; d_call: -; cdr3_nt: TGTGCCAGCAGCTTAAATGCGGGGGCGGGGTATGGCTACACCTTC; cdr3_aa: CASSLNAGAGYGYTF
j_call: TRBJ2-1; clone_size: -; v_call: TRBV19; d_call: TRBD2; cdr3_nt: TGTGCCAGTAGTATCGGACCGTACCACGGGGGGAATGAGCAGTTCTTC; cdr3_aa: CASSIGPYHGGNEQFF
j_call: TRBJ1-1; clone_size: -; v_call: TRBV6-5; d_call: -; cdr3_nt: TGTGCCAGCAGTTACTCGCCAGCGAACACTGAAGCTTTCTTT; cdr3_aa: CASSYSPANTEAFF
j_call: TRBJ1-1; clone_size: once; v_call: TRBV5-6; d_call: -; cdr3_nt: TGTGCCAGCAGCGACGGGTTTCAGAAGAACACTGAAGCTTTCTTT; cdr3_aa: CASSDGFQKNTEAFF
j_call: TRBJ2-2; clone_size: -; v_call: TRBV27; d_call: TRBD2; cdr3_nt: TGTGCCAGCAGTTCACCCTACAGCGGGGTTAACACCGGGGAGCTGTTTTTT; cdr3_aa: CASSSPYSGVNTGELFF
j_call: TRBJ2-1; clone_size: -; v_call: TRBV28; d_call: TRBD2; cdr3_nt: TGTGCCAGCAGTTTAGTAGTCGGACTAGCGTCGGGCAATGAGCAGTTCTTC; cdr3_aa: CASSLVVGLASGNEQFF
j_call: TRBJ2-7; clone_size: once; v_call: TRBV11-1; d_call: -; cdr3_nt: TGTGCCAGCAGCAACTACCATCACGAGCAGTACTTC; cdr3_aa: CASSNYHHEQYF
j_call: TRBJ2-5; clone_size: -; v_call: TRBV7-6; d_call: TRBD1; cdr3_nt: TGTGCCAGCAGCGACAGGGGGCGCCCGGAGACCCAGTACTTC; cdr3_aa: CASSDRGRPETQYF
j_call: TRBJ1-2; clone_size: few; v_call: TRBV2; d_call: -; cdr3_nt: TGTGCCAGCAGTGAAGCCGGGCCCTATGGCTACACCTTC; cdr3_aa: CASSEAGPYGYTF
j_call: TRBJ2-7; clone_size: -; v_call: TRBV6-5; d_call: -; cdr3_nt: TGTGCCAGCAGTCAGTTCCGGTCGCCGGTCGACGAGCAGTACTTC; cdr3_aa: CASSQFRSPVDEQYF
j_call: TRBJ2-2; clone_size: -; v_call: TRBV14; d_call: TRBD2; cdr3_nt: TGTGCCAGCAGCCACCTCCTAGCGGAGAGGACGGGCGGGGAGCTGTTTTTT; cdr3_aa: CASSHLLAERTGGELFF
j_call: TRBJ2-2; clone_size: once; v_call: TRBV9; d_call: -; cdr3_nt: TGTGCCAGCAGCGTAGCTAGGGACACCGGGGAGCTGTTTTTT; cdr3_aa: CASSVARDTGELFF
j_call: TRBJ2-5; clone_size: -; v_call: TRBV15; d_call: -; cdr3_nt: TGTGCCACCAGCAGAGTGGACAGTCAAGAGACCCAGTACTTC; cdr3_aa: CATSRVDSQETQYF
j_call: TRBJ1-2; clone_size: -; v_call: TRBV5-1; d_call: -; cdr3_nt: TGCGCCAGCAGCTTGGCGGCAGTGAACTATGGCTACACCTTC; cdr3_aa: CASSLAAVNYGYTF
j_call: TRBJ1-5; clone_size: -; v_call: TRBV19; d_call: -; cdr3_nt: TGTGCCAGTATTCGGGTAGGGGAAAATCAGCCCCAGCATTTT; cdr3_aa: CASIRVGENQPQHF
j_call: TRBJ2-7; clone_size: -; v_call: TRBV27; d_call: TRBD1; cdr3_nt: TGTGCCAGCAGTTTACGCGACAGGGGGTTCCCCTACGAGCAGTACTTC; cdr3_aa: CASSLRDRGFPYEQYF
j_call: TRBJ2-5; clone_size: -; v_call: TRBV9; d_call: -; cdr3_nt: TGTGCCAGCAGCGACAAGGAGGGTCAAGAGACCCAGTACTTC; cdr3_aa: CASSDKEGQETQYF
j_call: TRBJ2-7; clone_size: -; v_call: TRBV10-3; d_call: TRBD2; cdr3_nt: TGTGCCATCAGTGAGCCTAGGCCCACTGGACTAGCGGGGTTAGGGCAGTACTTC; cdr3_aa: CAISEPRPTGLAGLGQYF
j_call: TRBJ2-7; clone_size: -; v_call: TRBV6-6; d_call: -; cdr3_nt: TGTGCCAGCATGGGGTTAGGCGAGCAGTACTTC; cdr3_aa: CASMGLGEQYF
j_call: TRBJ2-3; clone_size: -; v_call: TRBV2; d_call: TRBD2; cdr3_nt: TGTGCCAGCAGCTTCGGACTAGCAGGAGATACGCAGTATTTT; cdr3_aa: CASSFGLAGDTQYF
j_call: TRBJ1-5; clone_size: once; v_call: TRBV28; d_call: -; cdr3_nt: TGTGCCAGCAGTTTCCGGGATATTGTCGATCAGCCCCAGCATTTT; cdr3_aa: CASSFRDIVDQPQHF
j_call: TRBJ2-1; clone_size: -; v_call: TRBV27; d_call: -; cdr3_nt: TGTGCCAGCAGTTTATCATGGGGGGTCACCTACAATGAGCAGTTCTTC; cdr3_aa: CASSLSWGVTYNEQFF